This TCR beta chain was sequenced during a study of kidney transplant recipient with SARS-CoV-2 infection. The CDR3 is 17 amino acids. V was clipped by 6 bases and J by 4 bases, with 23 bases between them. Germline loops: CDR1 KGHDR, CDR2 SFDVKD. This clonotype was picked up many times. Using its own MiXCR run on the reads, TCRdb lists one record per CDR3 protein. The table shows 200,000 to 300,000 distinct CDR3 sequences, with around 30% occurring only once. The genes are TRBV24-1 and TRBJ1-2; D unclear. The receptor's source is a male patient between 25 and 39 years old who had COVID-19 and was a kidney transplant recipient. Some of the T cells might come from the graft donor. The source was a blood sample, collected at baseline and on roughly day 110 from a kidney transplant recipient. CDR3 DNA: TGTGCCACCAGTTCCTTCGGTAGTACCAGAAAGACCTATGGCTACACCTTC. Translating gives CATSSFGSTRKTYGYTF.